This is a list of T cell receptor beta chains from one sample in a study of cytotoxic CD8 clonotypes in ibrutinib-treated CLL. Some clones are missing from TCRdb's copy, which holds only in-frame ones; the method was immunoSEQ multiplex PCR. This table holds about 300,000 clones, approximately 67% found once. This material consisted of PBMCs, taken after 36 months of ibrutinib treatment. The receptor source for this set is a human donor with chronic lymphocytic leukemia. The CDR3 runs from the conserved cysteine through the conserved F or W. A D gene is named only where the DNA matches it firmly. Clone size is stated in some rows and not others, as once, few, many or a class when expanded.

CDR3 protein	CDR3 DNA	V gene	D gene	clone size	J gene
CASSYSAGLYNEQFF	TGTGCCAGCAGTTACTCGGCGGGGCTCTACAATGAGCAGTTCTTC	TRBV6-5	-	-	TRBJ2-1
CASSDRYSNQPQHF	TGTGCCAGCAGCGACAGATATAGCAATCAGCCCCAGCATTTT	TRBV5-6	-	-	TRBJ1-5
CASSQDPGTGSATNEKLFF	TGCGCCAGCAGCCAAGATCCCGGGACAGGGAGTGCAACTAATGAAAAACTGTTTTTT	TRBV4-3	TRBD1	-	TRBJ1-4
CASSLSMGQPQHF	TGTGCCAGCAGCTTGAGCATGGGTCAGCCCCAGCATTTT	TRBV7-2	-	few	TRBJ1-5
CASSLARVKTNYGYTF	TGTGCCAGCAGCTTAGCCAGGGTGAAGACTAACTATGGCTACACCTTC	TRBV11-2	-	-	TRBJ1-2
CASTPGTDTQYF	TGTGCCAGCACCCCGGGGACAGATACGCAGTATTTT	TRBV6-6	-	-	TRBJ2-3
CASKRVAVQETQYF	TGTGCCAGCAAAAGGGTAGCGGTCCAAGAGACCCAGTACTTC	TRBV7-2	-	-	TRBJ2-5
CASSPRGISYEQYF	TGTGCCAGCAGTCCAAGGGGGATCTCCTACGAGCAGTACTTC	TRBV27	-	-	TRBJ2-7
CSVGGPRTANYGYTF	TGCAGCGTTGGGGGCCCCAGGACAGCTAACTATGGCTACACCTTC	TRBV29-1	-	-	TRBJ1-2
CASSQVGGSSEQFF	TGCGCCAGCAGCCAAGTGGGTGGGAGTAGTGAGCAGTTCTTC	TRBV4-3	-	once	TRBJ2-1
CASSLGGLSGTYEQYF	TGTGCCAGCAGTCTCGGGGGGCTATCCGGCACCTACGAGCAGTACTTC	TRBV7-9	-	-	TRBJ2-7
CASSQIGGNTEAFF	TGTGCCAGCAGTCAAATCGGAGGGAACACTGAAGCTTTCTTT	TRBV7-9	-	few	TRBJ1-1
CASSLGQYQETQYF	TGTGCCAGCTCACTCGGACAGTACCAAGAGACCCAGTACTTC	TRBV18	-	-	TRBJ2-5
CASSGLSSNQPQHF	TGTGCCAGCAGCGGGCTCTCGAGCAATCAGCCCCAGCATTTT	TRBV6-6	-	-	TRBJ1-5
CATSTSADGELFF	TGTGCCACCAGCACCTCAGCTGACGGGGAGCTGTTTTTT	TRBV15	-	few	TRBJ2-2
CASWSTPGVFGNQPQHF	TGTGCCAGTTGGAGCACTCCAGGGGTGTTCGGCAATCAGCCCCAGCATTTT	TRBV19	-	-	TRBJ1-5
CASSPSGRGSYEQYF	TGTGCCAGCAGCCCTAGCGGGCGGGGGAGCTACGAGCAGTACTTC	TRBV5-4	TRBD2	-	TRBJ2-7